The 17 T cell receptor beta chains presented below share a single source sample, sequenced in a study of blood T cell repertoires in COVID-19. Libraries were prepared by immunoSEQ multiplex PCR; TCRdb keeps only in-frame clonotypes and omits some of them. The table records tens of thousands of clones, around 85% of them present only once. Sequencing input: peripheral blood. The receptors come from a human donor with acute or convalescent COVID-19. The donor label of this sample is uncertain.

The gene calls are TRBV28 and TRBJ2-1; the match to TRBD1 covers 7 bases. J gave up 4 bases and V 7 bases, and 7 bases lay outside the gene matches. The germline V gene encodes CDR1 MDHEN and CDR2 SYDVKM. The CDR3 runs to 14 residues. The CDR3 region has the DNA TGTGCCAGCACCCCCCGGGACAGATACAATGAGCAGTTCTTC. Its translation: CASTPRDRYNEQFF.

The CDR3 DNA sequence: TGTGCCAGTAGTATCTCTAGGGAGTCCCATACGCAGTATTTT. It specifies CASSISRESHTQYF. V and J are TRBV19 and TRBJ2-3; D possibly corresponds to TRBD2 (5 bases). The germline V gene encodes CDR1 LNHDA and CDR2 SQIVND (reference sequence). V lost 3 bases and J 7 bases, leaving 14 bases between the germline ends. CDR3 length: 14 amino acids.

The chain carries TRBV4-1 and TRBJ2-2; D is possibly TRBD2 (5 bases). This CDR3 region has 16 residues. The V end was cut by 0 bases, the J end by 6 bases, with 14 bases between. In germline, CDR1 is MGHRA, CDR2 YSYEKL. The CDR3 nucleotides are TGCGCCAGCAGCCAAGATTCGAGGGTTGGTCCCGGGGAGCTGTTTTTT. This gives the protein CASSQDSRVGPGELFF.

J is TRBJ1-2 and V is TRBV7-9; D not resolved. CDR3 length: 14 residues. With 3 bases removed from V and 1 base from J, the gap between germline ends came to 9 bases. Germline V gives CDR1 SEHNR, CDR2 FQNEAQ (reference sequence). CDR3: CASSFPGFNYGYTF. In nucleotides, the CDR3 is TGTGCCAGCAGCTTCCCGGGTTTTAACTATGGCTACACCTTC.

This chain uses TRBV11-2 with TRBJ2-3; D might be TRBD1 (6 bases). The CDR3 has 16 residues. Germline V gives CDR1 SGHAT, CDR2 FQNNGV. V was pared by 1 base and J by 6 bases, with 17 bases between. CDR3 nucleotide sequence: TGTGCCAGCAGCTTAGGAACAGGGCGGGCCTCGGATACGCAGTATTTT. Encoded protein: CASSLGTGRASDTQYF.

The genes are TRBV7-9 and TRBJ2-5; maybe TRBD1 (5 bases). Trimming took 0 bases from V and 7 from J, leaving 12 bases between them. This CDR3 spans 14 amino acids. Germline V CDR1 and CDR2: SEHNR, FQNEAQ (reference sequence). The CDR3 spells CASSLAEGEGTQYF. CDR3 nucleotide sequence: TGTGCCAGCAGCTTAGCGGAAGGGGAAGGGACCCAGTACTTC. Full variable domain (missing parts from reference TRBV7-9 and TRBJ2-5): DTGVSQNPRHKITKRGQNVTFRCDPISEHNRLYWYRQTLGQGPEFLTYFQNEAQLEKSRLLSDRFSAERPKGSFSTLEIQRTEQGDSAMYLCASSLAEGEGTQYFGPGTRLLVL.

This clone has more than one count but fewer than ten. The chain uses TRBV2 and TRBJ1-1; 10 positions agree with TRBD1. The ends lost 5 bases at V and 0 bases at J; junction bases unmatched: 12. In germline, CDR1 is SNHLY, CDR2 FYNNEI. This CDR3 is 18 amino acids long. CDR3 sequence: CASSTPGQGPGLNTEAFF. The CDR3 bases are TGTGCCAGCAGTACCCCGGGACAGGGGCCCGGGTTGAACACTGAAGCTTTCTTT.

This rearrangement joins TRBV6-1 to TRBJ1-3; 7 positions agree with TRBD1. The CDR3 is 16 residues long. The V gene end was trimmed by 0 bases and the J gene end by 2 bases; junction bases not matched to a gene: 4. CDR1 is MNHNS and CDR2 is SASEGT in the germline V gene. The CDR3 loop is CASSEAEGTAGNTIYF. CDR3 coding DNA: TGTGCCAGCAGTGAAGCGGAGGGGACAGCTGGAAACACCATATATTTT.

This chain uses TRBV11-2 with TRBJ2-4; 7 positions match TRBD1. CDR1 is SGHAT and CDR2 is FQNNGV in the germline V gene. The CDR3 totals 13 residues. The V segment lost 5 bases and the J segment 7 bases; nucleotides outside the gene matches: 5. The CDR3 is CASSQDRRNIQYF. As DNA, the CDR3 is TGTGCCAGCAGCCAGGACAGGAGGAACATTCAGTACTTC.

The V and J genes are TRBV28 and TRBJ1-2, with 9 bases aligning to TRBD1. The trim removed 5 bases at V and 3 bases at J, leaving 10 bases unmatched. This CDR3 contains 16 residues. Germline V gene sequence: CDR1 MDHEN, CDR2 SYDVKM. Here the CDR3 reads CASSPHPTGGDYGYTF. The DNA of the CDR3 is TGTGCCAGCAGTCCCCATCCCACAGGGGGCGACTATGGCTACACCTTC.

CDR3 nucleotide sequence: TGTGCCAGCAGCTCTAGCAGGAACTCTGGAAACACCATATATTTT. Protein product: CASSSSRNSGNTIYF. The chain employs TRBV5-4 and TRBJ1-3; D is ambiguous. The V gene's germline CDR1 is SGHNT and CDR2 YYREEE (reference sequence). This CDR3 contains 15 residues. V was shortened by 3 bases and J by 0 bases, with 10 bases between the two germline ends.

The gene calls are TRBV18 and TRBJ1-6, with TRBD1 matching 10 bases. This CDR3 has 17 amino acids. Losses at the gene ends were 2 bases for V and 10 bases for J; bases not matched to a gene: 11. Germline V gene data show CDR1 as KGHSH and CDR2 as LQKENI. The CDR3, as DNA: TGTGCCAGCTCACCATCGACCGGGACAGGGGCGGACTCACCCCTCCACTTT. The encoded protein is CASSPSTGTGADSPLHF.

V and J are TRBV5-4 and TRBJ2-3; 10 nucleotides line up with TRBD2. From germline, CDR1 is SGHNT and CDR2 YYREEE (reference sequence). Trimming took 4 bases from V and 6 from J; bases not matched to a gene: 11. This CDR3 comprises 16 residues. As DNA, the CDR3 is TGTGCCAGCAGCCCCGCCAGCGGGAGGGCCTACGATACGCAGTATTTT. Translated: CASSPASGRAYDTQYF. Drawing the rest from reference TRBV5-4 and TRBJ2-3, the complete variable domain is ETGVTQSPTHLIKTRGQQVTLRCSSQSGHNTVSWYQQALGQGPQFIFQYYREEENGRGNFPPRFSGLQFPNYSSELNVNALELDDSALYLCASSPASGRAYDTQYFGPGTRLTVL.

This clone was counted between two and nine times. The chain employs TRBV3-1 (or the pseudogene TRBV3-2) and TRBJ2-1; the D gene is possibly TRBD2 (6 bases). Deletions cut 4 bases from V and 0 bases from J, with 10 bases between. Germline V gene sequence: CDR1 LGHDT, CDR2 YNNKEL (reference sequence). This CDR3 has 15 amino acids. DNA of the CDR3: TGTGCCAGCAGCCCGATAGCGGCCTCCTACAATGAGCAGTTCTTC. It translates to CASSPIAASYNEQFF.

Of note for this clone: With a much larger clone just one base away, this may be a read error. This chain links TRBV7-2 with TRBJ1-1; 7 positions agree with TRBD1. This CDR3 region has 15 residues. Germline loops: CDR1 SGHTA, CDR2 FQGNSA. Trimming removed 5 bases from V and 0 bases from J; junction bases left unmatched: 6. This CDR3 is CASSPWTGLNTEAFF. CDR3 DNA: TGTGCCAGCAGCCCCTGGACAGGATTGAACACTGAAGCTTTCTTT.

This clone is labeled hyperexpanded. This chain connects TRBV4-3 to TRBJ2-5, with 7 bases fitting TRBD1. V lost 0 bases, J lost 5 bases, and 9 bases stayed unmatched. CDR1 is LGHNA and CDR2 is YSLEER in the germline V gene. This CDR3 comprises 16 residues. CDR3 sequence: CASSQDGTDMRETQYF. The CDR3 DNA sequence: TGCGCCAGCAGCCAAGATGGGACAGATATGAGGGAGACCCAGTACTTC.

The CDR3 nucleotides are TGTGCCAGCAGCGTGGGGAGGGACTCCTATAATTCACCCCTCCACTTT. It encodes CASSVGRDSYNSPLHF. The rearrangement joins TRBV9 to TRBJ1-6; D is unresolved. Trimming took 2 bases from V and 0 from J, leaving 9 bases between them. Per the germline V gene, CDR1 is SGDLS and CDR2 is YYNGEE. The CDR3 consists of 16 residues.